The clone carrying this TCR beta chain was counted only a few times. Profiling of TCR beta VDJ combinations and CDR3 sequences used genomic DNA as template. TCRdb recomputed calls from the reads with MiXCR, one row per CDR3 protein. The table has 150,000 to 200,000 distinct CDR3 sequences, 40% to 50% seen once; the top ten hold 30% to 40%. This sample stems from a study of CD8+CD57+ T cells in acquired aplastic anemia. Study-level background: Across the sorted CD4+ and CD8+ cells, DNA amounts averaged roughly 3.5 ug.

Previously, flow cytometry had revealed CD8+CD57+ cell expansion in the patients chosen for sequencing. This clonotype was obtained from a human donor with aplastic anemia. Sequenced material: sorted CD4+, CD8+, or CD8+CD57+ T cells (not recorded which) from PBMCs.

CDR3 in DNA: TGTGCCAGCAGCTCGCCAGGGCAGCGCACCGGGGAGCTGTTTTTT. This gives the protein CASSSPGQRTGELFF. J is TRBJ2-2 and V is TRBV7-9, with a possible D match to TRBD1 (5 bases). The length of the CDR3 is 15 residues. V lost 4 bases, J lost 4 bases, and 13 bases lay in between. Germline CDR1 is SEHNR and CDR2 is FQNEAQ (reference sequence).